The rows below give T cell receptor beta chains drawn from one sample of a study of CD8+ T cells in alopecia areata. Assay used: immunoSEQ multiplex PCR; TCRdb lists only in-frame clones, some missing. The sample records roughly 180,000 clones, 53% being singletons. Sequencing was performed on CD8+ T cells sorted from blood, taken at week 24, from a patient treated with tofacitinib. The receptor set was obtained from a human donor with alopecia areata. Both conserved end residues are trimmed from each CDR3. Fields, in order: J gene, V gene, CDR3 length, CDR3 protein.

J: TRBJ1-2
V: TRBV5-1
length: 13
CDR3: ASSLGTGRNYGYT

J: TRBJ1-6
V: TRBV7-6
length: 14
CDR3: ASRPGTGASNSPLH

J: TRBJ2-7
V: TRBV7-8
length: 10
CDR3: ASSITGFEQY

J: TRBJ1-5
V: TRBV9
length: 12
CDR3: ASSVEGDNQPQH

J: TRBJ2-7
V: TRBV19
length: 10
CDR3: ASRDRGYEQY

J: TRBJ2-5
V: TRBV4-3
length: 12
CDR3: ASSQDRGYETQY

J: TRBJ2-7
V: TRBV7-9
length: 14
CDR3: ASTGLAGLSFNEQY

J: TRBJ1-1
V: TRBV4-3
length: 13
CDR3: ASSQEWAENTEAF

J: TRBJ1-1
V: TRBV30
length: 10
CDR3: AWRGGDLEAF

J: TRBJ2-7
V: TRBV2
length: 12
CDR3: ASSEGDRGGEQY

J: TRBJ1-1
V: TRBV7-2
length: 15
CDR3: ASSLILRSITNTEAF

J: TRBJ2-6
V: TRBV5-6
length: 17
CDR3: ASSLPISGGGSGANVLT

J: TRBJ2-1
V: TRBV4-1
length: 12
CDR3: ASSQDVTGRPQF

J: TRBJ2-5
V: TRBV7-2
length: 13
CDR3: ASSFLGTGQETQY

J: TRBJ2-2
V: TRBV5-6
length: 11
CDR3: ASSRGATGELF

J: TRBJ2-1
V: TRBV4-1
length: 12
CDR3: ASSQVGGRNEQF

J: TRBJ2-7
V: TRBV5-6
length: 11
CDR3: ASSFDRGYEQY

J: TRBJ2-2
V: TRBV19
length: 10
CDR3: ASSIGTGELF

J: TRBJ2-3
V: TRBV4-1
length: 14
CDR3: ASSQAQAGGTDTQY